These 20 T cell receptor beta chains were sequenced from one sample in a study of T cell responses to AZD1222 COVID-19 vaccine. Sequencing was performed with immunoSEQ multiplex PCR; in TCRdb, only in-frame clones are kept and a portion is missing. The sample consists of more than 70,000 clones, 80% to 90% of them appearing once. Material: peripheral blood, obtained on day 0 of AZD1222 vaccination. The origin of the receptors is an adult in good health.

J is TRBJ2-5 and V is TRBV11-2; 9 bases are a match to TRBD2. There are 16 residues in the CDR3. Losses at the gene ends were 1 base for V and 0 bases for J; bases not matched to a gene: 3. CDR1 SGHAT and CDR2 FQNNGV come from the germline V gene. CDR3 coding DNA: TGTGCCAGCAGCTTAGGGGCTAGCGGGGACCAAGAGACCCAGTACTTC. It yields the protein CASSLGASGDQETQYF.

This clone is a singleton in its sample. V gene TRBV19 combines with J gene TRBJ2-5; D is possibly TRBD1 or TRBD2 (6 bases each). V lost 4 bases and J 1 base, leaving 22 bases between the germline ends. Per the germline V gene, CDR1 is LNHDA and CDR2 is SQIVND (reference sequence). The CDR3 runs 18 residues. DNA of the CDR3: TGTGCCAGTAGTAGGAGGGGACTCGGGGGCGCCTCCCAAGAGACCCAGTACTTC. Encoded protein: CASSRRGLGGASQETQYF. Using reference TRBV19 and TRBJ2-5 for the parts outside the CDR3, the full variable domain is DGGITQSPKYLFRKEGQNVTLSCEQNLNHDAMYWYRQDPGQGLRLIYYSQIVNDFQKGDIAEGYSVSREKKESFPLTVTSAQKNPTAFYLCASSRRGLGGASQETQYFGPGTRLLVL.

V gene TRBV6-5 combines with J gene TRBJ1-5, with D uncertain. Trimming removed 8 bases at V and 0 bases at J, with 14 bases between. The CDR3 length is 15 residues. In germline, CDR1 is MNHEY, CDR2 SVGAGI. Written as DNA, the CDR3 is TGTGCCAGCGGGAGGAGTGCTTATAGCAATCAGCCCCAGCATTTT. It yields the protein CASGRSAYSNQPQHF.

The chain is built from TRBV28 and TRBJ1-5, with TRBD1 matching 7 bases. The V gene end was trimmed by 5 bases and the J gene end by 6 bases; junction bases not matched to a gene: 13. This CDR3 spans 16 amino acids. Germline loops: CDR1 MDHEN, CDR2 SYDVKM. CDR3 in DNA: TGTGCCAGCAGTCTCCCCACAGGGGAAAGTGGTCAGCCCCAGCATTTT. Translation gives CASSLPTGESGQPQHF.

The chain couples TRBV29-1 to TRBJ2-3, with TRBD2 matching over 9 bases. This CDR3 is built from 14 residues. With V trimmed by 4 bases and J by 2 bases, 4 bases remained unmatched. From germline, CDR1 is SQVTM and CDR2 ANQGSEA. Written as DNA, the CDR3 is TGCAGCGTTGTTCGACTAGCGGCCACAGATACGCAGTATTTT. Protein sequence: CSVVRLAATDTQYF.

The V gene is TRBV6-5, the J gene TRBJ1-6; perhaps TRBD1 as D (5 bases). Trimming took 6 bases from V and 8 from J, leaving 14 bases between them. The CDR3 is 14 amino acids. Germline V gives CDR1 MNHEY, CDR2 SVGAGI. The CDR3 DNA reads as TGTGCCAGCAGGCAAGAGGGGAGTGATTCACCCCTCCACTTT. As protein: CASRQEGSDSPLHF.

This clone showed up just once. The rearrangement uses TRBV30 and TRBJ1-5; possible D gene TRBD1, 5 bases. CDR1 is GTSNPN, CDR2 SVGIG, per germline (reference sequence). There are 12 residues in the CDR3. The V gene lost 5 bases and the J gene lost 6 bases, with 11 bases spanning the gap. The CDR3 region is CAWGTSGQPQHF. The CDR3 nucleotides read TGTGCCTGGGGGACGTCGGGTCAGCCCCAGCATTTT. The full variable domain, its missing parts supplied by reference TRBV30 and TRBJ1-5, is SQTIHQWPATLVQPVGSPLSLECTVEGTSNPNLYWYRQAAGRGLQLLFYSVGIGQISSEVPQNLSASRPQDRQFILSSKKLLLSDSGFYLCAWGTSGQPQHFGDGTRLSIL.

The chain carries TRBV28 and TRBJ1-1, with 7 bases fitting TRBD1. V lost 5 bases, J lost 4 bases, and 10 bases stayed unmatched. CDR3 length: 15 residues. Germline lookup yields CDR1 MDHEN and CDR2 SYDVKM. CDR3 sequence: CASSPPTGTLTEAFF. CDR3 bases: TGTGCCAGCAGTCCCCCGACAGGGACCCTCACTGAAGCTTTCTTT.

The genes are TRBV28 and TRBJ2-1; either TRBD1 or TRBD2 may supply D (6 bases each). The CDR3 consists of 13 residues. Germline V CDR1 and CDR2: MDHEN, SYDVKM. V was shortened by 8 bases and J by 5 bases, with 13 bases between the two germline ends. DNA of the CDR3: TGTGCCAGCGGGGGGACAAATAACAATGAGCAGTTCTTC. Translated: CASGGTNNNEQFF.

Notes on this clone: Compared with germline, one end of the junction differs, possibly owing to a read error. The chain combines TRBV4-1 with TRBJ2-6; D is perhaps TRBD1 or TRBD2 (5 bases each). The germline V gene has CDR1 MGHRA and CDR2 YSYEKL. The CDR3 spans 22 residues. In DNA, the CDR3 is TGCGCCTGCAGCCAAGAATTTTTAAGAGGGGTGATCCTTTCCTCTGGGGCCAACGTCCTGACTTTC. It yields the protein CACSQEFLRGVILSSGANVLTF.

The chain is built from TRBV30 and TRBJ2-7, with TRBD2 identical over 8 bases. Per the germline V gene, CDR1 is GTSNPN and CDR2 is SVGIG (reference sequence). V was clipped by 7 bases and J by 3 bases; unmatched bases: 17. This CDR3 comprises 16 residues. The CDR3 protein is CAYGGGRVAGNYEQYF. The CDR3 coding sequence is TGTGCCTACGGAGGGGGGCGGGTAGCGGGGAACTACGAGCAGTACTTC.

The chain's CDR3 is CASSAAGEIRDATEAFF. Written as DNA, the CDR3 is TGCGCCAGCAGTGCCGCAGGGGAAATTCGCGATGCCACTGAAGCTTTCTTT. This sequence joins TRBV10-2 and TRBJ1-1, with D possibly being TRBD1 (6 bases). Trimming removed 4 bases from V and 4 bases from J, with 22 bases in between. The germline V gene has CDR1 WSHSY and CDR2 SAAADI. There are 17 residues in the CDR3.

The chain uses TRBV28 and TRBJ2-1, with 9 bases lining up with TRBD2. CDR1 and CDR2 from the germline V gene are MDHEN and SYDVKM. The J segment lost 3 bases and the V segment lost 4 bases, leaving 7 bases of the junction unmatched. There are 16 residues in the CDR3. The CDR3 here is CASSSAGTSSYNEQFF. Written as DNA, the CDR3 is TGTGCCAGCAGTTCCGCCGGGACTAGCAGCTACAATGAGCAGTTCTTC.

This chain joins TRBV6-5 and TRBJ2-1; D is ambiguous. Deletions cut 7 bases from V and 1 base from J, with 11 bases between. Per germline, CDR1 MNHEY and CDR2 SVGAGI. The CDR3 is 14 amino acids. The DNA of the CDR3 is TGTGCCAGCAACCCCCGGAGATCCTACAATGAGCAGTTCTTC. Its translation: CASNPRRSYNEQFF.

This chain links TRBV11-3 with TRBJ2-1; TRBD1 or TRBD2 may be the D gene (5 bases each). The CDR3 contains 16 residues. CDR1 is SGHNT and CDR2 is YENEEA in the germline V gene. Trimming removed 5 bases at V and 1 base at J, with 15 bases between. The CDR3 loop is CASSTDSGPSYNEQFF. The CDR3 DNA reads TGTGCCAGCAGCACTGACAGCGGACCTTCCTACAATGAGCAGTTCTTC.

The chain has TRBV9 and TRBJ2-3, with D unresolved. CDR1 is SGDLS, CDR2 YYNGEE, per germline. V lost 0 bases and J lost 4, with 6 bases in between. The CDR3 runs to 13 residues. The CDR3 here is CASSVGPADTQYF. CDR3 DNA: TGTGCCAGCAGCGTAGGTCCGGCAGATACGCAGTATTTT.

In this sample, this clone turned up once. CDR3: CASKTGTSKNIQYF. The CDR3 DNA reads TGTGCCAGCAAGACCGGGACATCCAAAAACATTCAGTACTTC. The chain links TRBV28 to TRBJ2-4; maybe TRBD1 (6 bases). Germline CDR1 and CDR2: MDHEN and SYDVKM. This CDR3 contains 14 residues. The ends were cut back, 7 bases at V and 2 bases at J, with 12 bases in the middle.

The rearrangement uses TRBV11-3 and TRBJ1-3; perhaps TRBD1 as D (5 bases). This CDR3 spans 14 amino acids. Germline assignment: CDR1 SGHNT and CDR2 YENEEA. V lost 7 bases to trimming and J lost 4 bases, with 14 bases between them. The CDR3 is CASTPGRLGNTIYF. The CDR3 DNA follows: TGTGCCAGCACCCCAGGGCGTCTAGGAAACACCATATATTTT.

J is TRBJ2-2 and V is TRBV5-1; D remains unclear. The CDR3 is 15 amino acids. V lost 4 bases to trimming and J lost 4 bases, with 14 bases between them. Germline CDR1 reads SGHRS; CDR2 reads YFSETQ. The CDR3 protein is CASSPRATGTGELFF. The CDR3 nucleotides read TGCGCCAGCAGCCCTAGGGCGACGGGCACCGGGGAGCTGTTTTTT.

CDR3 residues: CASSLVSSPGNTIYF. CDR3 nucleotides: TGTGCCAGCAGCTTAGTGTCCAGTCCTGGAAACACCATATATTTT. The rearrangement joins TRBV7-9 to TRBJ1-3; D is undetermined. The ends were cut back, 1 base at V and 2 bases at J, with 9 bases in the middle. The CDR3 has 15 amino acids. The germline V gene encodes CDR1 SEHNR and CDR2 FQNEAQ (reference sequence).